This T cell receptor (beta chain) was sequenced during a study of blood T cell repertoires in COVID-19. Authors' processing steps: Reference gene primer amplification in the assay estimated nucleated cell counts. The data were produced by immunoSEQ multiplex PCR, yet TCRdb's version contains in-frame clones alone and is incomplete. The DNA gave D and trimming, while V, J and clone size come from that table. The data hold over 60,000 clones, with roughly 84% observed a single time. Trimming took off 3 bases at V and 4 bases at J, with 12 bases between the two ends. The CDR3 covers 14 residues. Germline V gene lookup returns CDR1 KGHSH and CDR2 LQKENI.

The chain employs TRBV18 and TRBJ1-1; D may be TRBD1 (5 bases). The TCR sequence derives from a human donor in a cohort sampled during active COVID-19. Source material: peripheral blood. DNA of the CDR3: TGTGCCAGCTCACCTGCAGGGATTGGCACTGAAGCTTTCTTT. It yields the protein CASSPAGIGTEAFF.